These 18 T cell receptor beta chains came from one sample sequenced in a study of blood T cell repertoires in COVID-19. The repertoire was sequenced with immunoSEQ multiplex PCR; TCRdb's copy has only in-frame clones and lacks some. Seen here are roughly 180,000 clones, around 81% observed once, and the top ten hold about 11%. The specimen sequenced was peripheral blood. The receptors derive from a middle-aged woman with COVID-19, enrolled during active disease.

This clone was counted a few times. V is TRBV2 and J is TRBJ2-7, with 9 bases that match TRBD1. This CDR3 is built from 14 residues. The germline V gene has CDR1 SNHLY and CDR2 FYNNEI. V was pared by 4 bases and J by 1 base, with 2 bases of the junction left unmatched. The CDR3 region has the DNA TGTGCCAGCAGTGTGACAGGGGGATCCTACGAGCAGTACGTC. It yields the protein CASSVTGGSYEQYV.

The chain links TRBV3-1 (or the pseudogene TRBV3-2) to TRBJ1-5; D is perhaps TRBD1 (5 bases). The CDR3 is made up of 15 amino acids. V was trimmed by 3 bases and J by 4 bases, leaving 13 bases between them. Germline lookup yields CDR1 LGHDT and CDR2 YNNKEL (reference sequence). The CDR3 region is CASSHTGDGNQPQHF. For the CDR3, the DNA is TGTGCCAGCAGCCATACAGGTGATGGTAATCAGCCCCAGCATTTT.

CDR3 region: CATSTPLRGGVFRESSYNEQFF. CDR3 in DNA: TGTGCCACCTCAACGCCGCTAAGAGGGGGCGTCTTCCGGGAGAGCTCCTACAATGAGCAGTTCTTC. The chain is built from TRBV28 and TRBJ2-1, with TRBD1 as a possible D gene (7 bases). Germline lookup yields CDR1 MDHEN and CDR2 SYDVKM. The CDR3 runs 22 residues. Between the trimmed V and J ends, which lost 10 bases and 0 bases, there was a span of 37 bases.

The chain couples TRBV29-1 to TRBJ2-1; TRBD2 might be the D (6 bases). Germline CDR1 is SQVTM and CDR2 is ANQGSEA. There are 12 residues in the CDR3. V was cut by 7 bases and J by 4 bases, with 11 bases left in between. CDR3 sequence (DNA): TGCAGCGGGGGGACTGGATACAATGAGCAGTTCTTC. This codes for CSGGTGYNEQFF.

This sequence joins TRBV28 and TRBJ2-3, with D perhaps matching TRBD2 (6 bases). The CDR3 has 16 residues. CDR1 is MDHEN and CDR2 is SYDVKM in the germline V gene. Trimming removed 5 bases from V and 2 bases from J, with 17 bases in between. CDR3 protein: CASSVPREPYTDTQYF. The CDR3 DNA reads TGTGCCAGCAGTGTACCGCGGGAACCTTACACAGATACGCAGTATTTT.

The chain carries TRBV7-8 and TRBJ1-2; TRBD1 is a possible D gene (5 bases). The V gene lost 2 bases and the J gene lost 5 bases, with 12 bases spanning the gap. The length of the CDR3 is 14 residues. Germline CDR1 SGHVS, CDR2 FQNEAQ. The CDR3 DNA reads as TGTGCCAGCAGCTTATCCGTGGGGCTTTATGGCTACACCTTC. Protein product: CASSLSVGLYGYTF.

This chain uses TRBV6-2 or TRBV6-3 with TRBJ2-1; 11 bases are shared with TRBD2. This CDR3 region has 16 residues. Germline V gene data show CDR1 as MNHEY and CDR2 as SVGEGT. V gave up 2 bases and J gave up 8 bases; unmatched junction bases: 8. In DNA form, the CDR3 reads TGTGCCAGCAGTTACCAAGCTAGCGGGAGGAGCGATGAGCAGTTCTTC. Protein sequence: CASSYQASGRSDEQFF.

The chain has TRBV12-5 and TRBJ2-1; no firm D call. Per germline, CDR1 LGHNT and CDR2 FRNRAP. The CDR3 is made up of 17 amino acids. V dropped 0 bases and J dropped 5 bases, with 17 bases sitting between them. The CDR3: CASGLVLSSFTHNEQFF. CDR3 DNA sequence: TGTGCTAGTGGTTTGGTACTCTCCTCTTTCACGCACAATGAGCAGTTCTTC.

The chain joins TRBV6-5 to TRBJ1-2, with unresolved D. The CDR3 runs 11 residues. Germline V lookup: CDR1 MNHEY, CDR2 SVGAGI. V was cut by 2 bases and J by 7 bases, with 5 bases left in between. This CDR3 reads CASSYGSGYTF. DNA of the CDR3: TGTGCCAGCAGTTACGGGAGTGGCTACACCTTC.

The V and J genes are TRBV7-2 and TRBJ1-1; D ambiguous. V gave up 2 bases and J gave up 1 base, with 11 bases separating them. Germline V gene lookup returns CDR1 SGHTA and CDR2 FQGNSA. The CDR3 covers 15 residues. CDR3 DNA sequence: TGTGCCAGCAGCTTAATCTCAGGAAAGAACACTGAAGCTTTCTTT. Translating gives CASSLISGKNTEAFF.

The chain couples TRBV30 to TRBJ2-2; perhaps TRBD1 as D (5 bases). V gave up 1 base and J gave up 2 bases, with 8 bases separating them. Germline CDR1 reads GTSNPN; CDR2 reads SVGIG (reference sequence). The CDR3 runs to 14 residues. For the CDR3, the DNA is TGTGCCTGGAGTGCCCAGGGAAACACCGGGGAGCTGTTTTTT. Translated: CAWSAQGNTGELFF.

The V and J genes are TRBV19 and TRBJ1-1, with a tentative D call TRBD1 (6 bases). V gave up 8 bases and J gave up 6 bases, with 19 bases separating them. Germline CDR1 LNHDA, CDR2 SQIVND (reference sequence). The CDR3 covers 14 residues. In DNA form, the CDR3 reads TGTGCCAGTCAACCCGGACAGTTCCTCGCTGAAGCTTTCTTT. It translates to CASQPGQFLAEAFF. Based on the CDR3 plus reference TRBV19 and TRBJ1-1, the full variable domain is DGGITQSPKYLFRKEGQNVTLSCEQNLNHDAMYWYRQDPGQGLRLIYYSQIVNDFQKGDIAEGYSVSREKKESFPLTVTSAQKNPTAFYLCASQPGQFLAEAFFGQGTRLTVV.

In DNA, the CDR3 is TGTGCCAGCAGCTTAGGAACTAGCAGGAGCACAGATACGCAGTATTTT. Protein: CASSLGTSRSTDTQYF. The chain couples TRBV7-3 to TRBJ2-3; D is perhaps TRBD2 (6 bases). This CDR3 spans 16 amino acids. Germline lookup yields CDR1 SGHTA and CDR2 FQGTGA. Trimming removed 2 bases at V and 0 bases at J, with 12 bases between.

The chain recombines TRBV6-6 with TRBJ2-7; 12 positions match TRBD2. Germline CDR1 is MNHNY and CDR2 is SVGAGI (reference sequence). The junction had 4 bases not matched to a gene; V was cut back by 5 bases and J by 2 bases. There are 15 residues in the CDR3. DNA for the CDR3: TGTGCCAGCAGTAGCGGACTAGCGGGGCCCTACGAGCAGTACGTC. The encoded protein is CASSSGLAGPYEQYV.

As regards this clone: Other DNA sequences in the sample encode the same CDR3. The V gene is TRBV7-9, the J gene TRBJ1-5; unclear D gene. Looked up from germline, CDR1 is SEHNR and CDR2 is FQNEAQ (reference sequence). V was cut by 2 bases and J by 5 bases, with 4 bases left in between. The CDR3 totals 12 residues. CDR3 protein: CASSLTDQPQHF. In nucleotides, the CDR3 is TGTGCCAGCAGCTTAACGGATCAGCCCCAGCATTTT.

The gene calls are TRBV10-2 and TRBJ2-5; 8 nucleotides align to TRBD2. In germline, CDR1 is WSHSY, CDR2 SAAADI. With 6 bases clipped from V and 4 bases from J, the junction kept 10 bases outside the gene matches. The CDR3 loop spans 15 amino acids. CDR3 sequence reads: CASSDSGKVRETQYF. CDR3 bases: TGCGCCAGCAGCGATAGCGGGAAGGTGCGAGAGACCCAGTACTTC.

The chain employs TRBV3-1 (or the pseudogene TRBV3-2) and TRBJ2-2; no firm D call. V was clipped by 2 bases and J by 10 bases, with 14 bases between them. CDR3 length: 14 amino acids. Per the germline V gene, CDR1 is LGHDT and CDR2 is YNNKEL (reference sequence). In nucleotides, the CDR3 is TGTGCCAGCAGCCAAAGTGAGGTTCGCCTGGAGCTGTTTTTT. This sequence encodes CASSQSEVRLELFF.

This clone has only a few counts. CDR3 protein: CASSDRQGNTEAFF. The CDR3 bases are TGTGCCAGCAGTGACCGACAGGGGAACACTGAAGCTTTCTTT. This chain uses TRBV2 with TRBJ1-1, with 7 positions matching TRBD1. The germline V gene has CDR1 SNHLY and CDR2 FYNNEI. This CDR3 spans 14 amino acids. V lost 3 bases and J lost 1; bases outside the gene matches: 2.